The source of this T cell receptor beta chain is a study of shared clonotypes between healthy human individuals. Unmatched junction bases numbered 8, after V lost 0 bases and J lost 0 bases. CDR3 length: 17 amino acids. Germline V gene sequence: CDR1 SGHRS, CDR2 YFSETQ. CD45RO-negative cells were positively selected for CCR7, leaving out terminally differentiated effector memory CD45RA+ cells. The repertoire was sequenced with immunoSEQ multiplex PCR; TCRdb's copy has only in-frame clones and lacks some. Among around 2,000,000 clones listed, over 85% were seen once. V and J are TRBV5-1 and TRBJ1-1, with TRBD1 matching 7 bases. The sample was naive CD8+ T cells sorted from blood. The origin of this receptor is a man in his late teens or twenties in good health. The CDR3 DNA follows: TGCGCCAGCAGCTTGGTGGTAAACCAGGGGGTGAACACTGAAGCTTTCTTT. Protein product: CASSLVVNQGVNTEAFF.